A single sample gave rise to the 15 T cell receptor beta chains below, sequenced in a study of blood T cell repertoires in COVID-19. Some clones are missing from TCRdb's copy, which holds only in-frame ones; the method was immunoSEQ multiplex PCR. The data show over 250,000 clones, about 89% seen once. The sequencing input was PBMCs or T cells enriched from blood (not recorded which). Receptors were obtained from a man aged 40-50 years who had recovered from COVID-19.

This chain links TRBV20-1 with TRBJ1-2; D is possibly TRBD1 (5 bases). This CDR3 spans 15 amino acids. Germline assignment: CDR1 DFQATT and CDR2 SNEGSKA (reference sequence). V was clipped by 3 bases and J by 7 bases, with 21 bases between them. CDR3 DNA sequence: TGCAGTGCTAGTGAGGGGACCTCGGGGGACTCTGGCTACACCTTC. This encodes CSASEGTSGDSGYTF.

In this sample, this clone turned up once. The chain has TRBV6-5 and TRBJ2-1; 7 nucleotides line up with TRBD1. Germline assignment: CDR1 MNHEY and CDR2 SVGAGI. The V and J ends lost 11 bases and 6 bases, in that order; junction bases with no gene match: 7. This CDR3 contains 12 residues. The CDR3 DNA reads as TGTGCCGTGACAGGGACAGCCAATGAGCAGTTCTTC. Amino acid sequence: CAVTGTANEQFF.

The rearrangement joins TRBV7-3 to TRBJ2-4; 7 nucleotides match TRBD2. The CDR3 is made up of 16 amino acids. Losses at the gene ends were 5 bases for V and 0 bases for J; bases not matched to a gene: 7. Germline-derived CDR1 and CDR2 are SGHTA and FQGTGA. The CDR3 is CASSGREGLAKNIQYF. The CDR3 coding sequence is TGTGCCAGCAGCGGGAGGGAGGGCCTAGCCAAAAACATTCAGTACTTC.

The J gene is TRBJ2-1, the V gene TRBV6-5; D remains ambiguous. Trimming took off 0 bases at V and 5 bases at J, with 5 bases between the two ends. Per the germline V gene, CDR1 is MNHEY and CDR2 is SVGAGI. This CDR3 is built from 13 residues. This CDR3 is CASSYSPNNEQFF. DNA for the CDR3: TGTGCCAGCAGTTACTCCCCAAACAATGAGCAGTTCTTC.

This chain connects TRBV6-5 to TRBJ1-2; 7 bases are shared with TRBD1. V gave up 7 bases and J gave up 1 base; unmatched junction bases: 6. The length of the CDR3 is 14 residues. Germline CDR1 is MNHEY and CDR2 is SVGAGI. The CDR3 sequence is CASKIDRDNYGYTF. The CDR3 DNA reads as TGTGCCAGCAAGATCGACAGGGATAACTATGGCTACACCTTC.

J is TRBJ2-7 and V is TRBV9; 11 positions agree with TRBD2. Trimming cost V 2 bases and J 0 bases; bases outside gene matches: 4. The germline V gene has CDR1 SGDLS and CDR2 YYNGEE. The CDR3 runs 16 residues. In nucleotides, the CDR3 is TGTGCCAGCAGCGTTGCTAGCGGGGGGAGCTCCTACGAGCAGTACTTC. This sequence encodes CASSVASGGSSYEQYF.

The CDR3 DNA reads as TGTGCCAGCAGTCCTCACGACAGGACCGTCTCCTACGAGCAGTACTTC. As protein: CASSPHDRTVSYEQYF. The chain couples TRBV27 to TRBJ2-7; D possibly corresponds to TRBD1 (6 bases). Germline values: CDR1 MNHEY, CDR2 SMNVEV (reference sequence). Trimming cost V 5 bases and J 0 bases, with 17 bases left between them. There are 16 residues in the CDR3.

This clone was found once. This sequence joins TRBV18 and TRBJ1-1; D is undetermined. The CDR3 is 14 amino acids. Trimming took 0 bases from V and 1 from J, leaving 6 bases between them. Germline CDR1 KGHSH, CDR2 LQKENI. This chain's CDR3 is CASSPPLRNTEAFF. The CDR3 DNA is TGTGCCAGCTCACCACCACTGAGGAACACTGAAGCTTTCTTT.

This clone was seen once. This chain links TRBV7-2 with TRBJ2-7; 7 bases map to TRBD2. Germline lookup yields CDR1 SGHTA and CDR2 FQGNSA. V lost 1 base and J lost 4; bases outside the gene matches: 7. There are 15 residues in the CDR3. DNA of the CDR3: TGTGCCAGCAGCTTAGGTGCGGGGGTGGGGTACGAGCAGTACTTC. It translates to CASSLGAGVGYEQYF.

The CDR3 DNA sequence: TGTGCCAGCAGCCAAGACCTTAGCCTGGATAAAAAACTGTTTTTT. It is translated as CASSQDLSLDKKLFF. V usage is TRBV3-1 (or the pseudogene TRBV3-2) and J usage is TRBJ1-4; no definite D call. Germline values: CDR1 LGHDT, CDR2 YNNKEL (reference sequence). CDR3 length: 15 amino acids. Trimming shortened V by 0 bases and J by 9 bases, and 14 bases separated the two germline ends.

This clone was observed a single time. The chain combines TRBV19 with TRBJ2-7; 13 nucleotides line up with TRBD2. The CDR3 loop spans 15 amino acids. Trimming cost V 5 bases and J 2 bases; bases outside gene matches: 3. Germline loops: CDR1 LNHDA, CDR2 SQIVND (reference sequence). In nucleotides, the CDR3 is TGTGCCAGTAGTCCGACTAGCGGGGGGCCCTACGAGCAGTACTTC. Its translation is CASSPTSGGPYEQYF.

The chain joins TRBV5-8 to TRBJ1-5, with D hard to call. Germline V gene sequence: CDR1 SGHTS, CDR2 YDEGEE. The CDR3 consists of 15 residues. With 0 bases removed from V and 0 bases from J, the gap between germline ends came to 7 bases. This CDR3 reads CASSLASVSNQPQHF. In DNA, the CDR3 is TGTGCCAGCAGCTTGGCTTCAGTTAGCAATCAGCCCCAGCATTTT.

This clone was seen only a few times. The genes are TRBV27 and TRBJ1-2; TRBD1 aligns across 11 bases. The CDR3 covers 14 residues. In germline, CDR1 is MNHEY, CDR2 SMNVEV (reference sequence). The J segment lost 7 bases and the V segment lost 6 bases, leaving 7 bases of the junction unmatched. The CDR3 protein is CASRWTGGGGGYTF. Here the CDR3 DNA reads TGTGCCAGCAGATGGACAGGGGGCGGCGGTGGCTACACCTTC.

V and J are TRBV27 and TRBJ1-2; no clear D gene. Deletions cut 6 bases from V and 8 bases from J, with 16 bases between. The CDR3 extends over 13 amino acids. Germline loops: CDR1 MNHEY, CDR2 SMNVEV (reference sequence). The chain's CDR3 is CASSSTGGSGYTF. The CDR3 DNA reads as TGTGCCAGCAGCAGCACCGGAGGTAGCGGCTACACCTTC.

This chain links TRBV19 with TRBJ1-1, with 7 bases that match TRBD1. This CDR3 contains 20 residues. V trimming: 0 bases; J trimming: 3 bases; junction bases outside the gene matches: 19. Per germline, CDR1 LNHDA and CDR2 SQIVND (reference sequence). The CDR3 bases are TGTGCCAGTAGTATAGATTTCGACAGGGTATCGGATCATAGCGACACTGAAGCTTTCTTT. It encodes CASSIDFDRVSDHSDTEAFF.